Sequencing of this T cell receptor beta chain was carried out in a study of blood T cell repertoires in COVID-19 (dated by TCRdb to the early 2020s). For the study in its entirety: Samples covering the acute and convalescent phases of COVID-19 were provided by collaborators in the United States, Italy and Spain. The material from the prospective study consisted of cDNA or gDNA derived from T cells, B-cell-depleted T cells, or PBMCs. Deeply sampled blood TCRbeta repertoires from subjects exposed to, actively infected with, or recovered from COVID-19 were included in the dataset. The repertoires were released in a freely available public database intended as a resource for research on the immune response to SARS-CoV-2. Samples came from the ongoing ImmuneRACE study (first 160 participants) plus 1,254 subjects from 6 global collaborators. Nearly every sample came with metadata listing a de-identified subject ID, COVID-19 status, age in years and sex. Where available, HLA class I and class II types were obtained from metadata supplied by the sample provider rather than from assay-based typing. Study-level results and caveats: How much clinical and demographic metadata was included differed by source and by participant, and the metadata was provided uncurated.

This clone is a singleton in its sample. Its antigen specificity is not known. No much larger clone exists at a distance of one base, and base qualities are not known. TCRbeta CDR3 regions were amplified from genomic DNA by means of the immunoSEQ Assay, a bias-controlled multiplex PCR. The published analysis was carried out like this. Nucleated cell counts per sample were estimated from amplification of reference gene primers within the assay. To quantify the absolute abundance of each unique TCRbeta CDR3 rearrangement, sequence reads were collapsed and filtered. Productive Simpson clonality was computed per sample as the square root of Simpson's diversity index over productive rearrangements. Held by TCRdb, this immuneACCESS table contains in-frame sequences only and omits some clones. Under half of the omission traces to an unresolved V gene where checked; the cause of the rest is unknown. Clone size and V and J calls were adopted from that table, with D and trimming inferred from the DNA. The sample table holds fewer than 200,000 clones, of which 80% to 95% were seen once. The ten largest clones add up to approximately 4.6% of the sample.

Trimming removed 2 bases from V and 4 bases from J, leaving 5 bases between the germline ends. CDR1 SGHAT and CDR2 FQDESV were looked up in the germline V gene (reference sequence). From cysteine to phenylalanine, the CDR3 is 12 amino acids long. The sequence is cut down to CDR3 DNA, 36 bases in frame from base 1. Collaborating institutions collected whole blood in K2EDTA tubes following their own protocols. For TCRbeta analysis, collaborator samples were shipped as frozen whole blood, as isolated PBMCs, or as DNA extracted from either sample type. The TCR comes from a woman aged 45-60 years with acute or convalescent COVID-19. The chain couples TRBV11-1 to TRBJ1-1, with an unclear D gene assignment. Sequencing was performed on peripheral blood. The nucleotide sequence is TGTGCCAGCAGCTTACTCCTCACTGAAGCTTTCTTT. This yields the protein CASSLLLTEAFF.